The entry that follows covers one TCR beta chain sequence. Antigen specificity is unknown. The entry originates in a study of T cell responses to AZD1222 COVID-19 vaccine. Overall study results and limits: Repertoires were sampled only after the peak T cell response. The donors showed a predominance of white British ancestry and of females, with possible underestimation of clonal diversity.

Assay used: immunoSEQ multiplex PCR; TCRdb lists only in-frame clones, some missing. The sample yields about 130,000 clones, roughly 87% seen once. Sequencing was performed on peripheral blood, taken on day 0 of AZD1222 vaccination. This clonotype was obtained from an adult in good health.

The CDR3 sequence is CASSPGSHRETQYF. For the CDR3, the DNA is TGTGCCAGCTCACCGGGCTCCCACCGAGAGACCCAGTACTTC. This rearrangement joins TRBV11-2 to TRBJ2-5; D gene ambiguous. Germline assignment: CDR1 SGHAT and CDR2 FQNNGV. This CDR3 comprises 14 residues. V lost 8 bases and J lost 4, with 17 bases in between.